Listed below are T cell receptor beta chains from one sample, sequenced in a study of beta chain features in type 1 diabetes. Profiled with immunoSEQ multiplex PCR; TCRdb holds only in-frame clones, not every one. This sample yields 900,000 or so clones, of which roughly 16% are seen a single time; about 0.025% belongs to the top ten. Input material: naive CD4+ T cells from blood. The receptors shown here come from a woman between 18 and 29 years old in good health. Each CDR3 is given with its conserved first and last residue. The D gene is left open where the match is weak. Size is omitted from some rows. Given values are once, few, many or a class for expanded clones.

>TRBD1|-|TRBV27|TRBJ2-2
CASSWGQPQLTGELFF
TGTGCCAGCAGTTGGGGACAGCCGCAACTCACCGGGGAGCTGTTTTTT
>-|-|TRBV7-7|TRBJ1-1
CASSLGQNTEAFF
TGTGCTAGCAGCTTAGGGCAGAACACTGAAGCTTTCTTT
>TRBD1|-|TRBV9|TRBJ1-3
CASSVAGQTGNTIYF
TGTGCCAGCAGCGTAGCGGGACAGACTGGAAACACCATATATTTT
>TRBD2|-|TRBV5-1|TRBJ2-7
CASSPGLAGYEQYF
TGCGCCAGCAGCCCTGGACTAGCGGGCTACGAGCAGTACTTC
>-|few|TRBV5-1|TRBJ2-7
CASSFSTAQEYSEQYF
TGCGCCAGCAGCTTTTCGACAGCGCAGGAGTACTCCGAGCAGTACTTC
>TRBD1|-|TRBV6-1|TRBJ2-7
CASSALETGKAYEQYF
TGTGCCAGCAGTGCCTTAGAGACAGGGAAAGCCTACGAGCAGTACTTC
>-|-|TRBV5-1|TRBJ2-6
CASSLTTTASGANVLTF
TGCGCCAGCAGCTTGACCACGACAGCCTCTGGGGCCAACGTCCTGACTTTC
>TRBD1|few|TRBV23-1|TRBJ1-4
CASSARGPREKLFF
TGCGCCAGCAGTGCCAGGGGGCCACGGGAAAAACTGTTTTTT
>-|few|TRBV18|TRBJ1-1
CASSRGGGTEAFF
TGTGCCAGCTCACGTGGGGGTGGCACTGAAGCTTTCTTT
>-|few|TRBV7-9|TRBJ2-7
CASSFGLAEKQYF
TGTGCCAGCAGCTTCGGATTAGCAGAGAAGCAGTACTTC
>TRBD1|-|TRBV5-4|TRBJ1-1
CASSLGGQGASEAFF
TGTGCCAGCAGCTTGGGGGGACAGGGGGCGTCTGAAGCTTTCTTT
>-|few|TRBV6-6|TRBJ1-3
CASSYVSSSSGNTIYF
TGTGCCAGCAGTTACGTCTCGTCGAGCTCTGGAAACACCATATATTTT
>TRBD1|-|TRBV5-1|TRBJ1-1
CASSLAPTGTGARDTEAFF
TGCGCCAGCAGCTTGGCACCCACCGGGACAGGAGCGCGGGACACTGAAGCTTTCTTT
>-|few|TRBV2|TRBJ1-5
CASSEGAGDSRPQLF
TGTGCCAGCAGCGAAGGGGCAGGGGACTCCCGGCCCCAGCTTTTT
>TRBD2|few|TRBV28|TRBJ2-7
CASGVAGEQYF
TGTGCCTCGGGGGTAGCGGGGGAGCAGTACTTC
>TRBD2|few|TRBV28|TRBJ2-3
CASSLWTSGSTDTQYF
TGTGCCAGCAGTTTGTGGACTAGCGGGAGCACAGATACGCAGTATTTT